This record looks at one T cell receptor (beta chain) sequence and its context. Its cognate antigen is unknown. This specimen comes from a study of cytomegalovirus exposure and HLA in healthy donors. Regarding the study as a whole: A later analysis linked a missense DCLRE1C variant to TCR beta V- and J-gene trimming. Reportedly, fewer N-insertions than the 666-donor mean appeared in an Asian-associated ancestry cluster in a later analysis. The authors assumed roughly uniform sequencing depth across donors for presence/absence analyses.

Primers for the PCR totalled 60 Vbeta and 13 Jbeta. TCRdb's table, derived via immunoSEQ multiplex PCR, lists solely in-frame clones and lacks some. Here the sample spans approximately 140,000 clones, 79% being singletons. The germline gives CDR1 MNHEY, CDR2 SMNVEV (reference sequence). This CDR3 region has 14 residues. V shed 7 bases and J shed 10 bases, with 20 bases lying between them. The J gene is TRBJ1-5, the V gene TRBV27; weak D call: TRBD1 (6 bases). This receptor was obtained from a female donor in good health and CMV-seronegative. Sample: PBMCs. The CDR3 spells CASNRRGGTSPQHF. The CDR3 DNA reads TGTGCCAGCAACCGGCGGGGGGGCACAAGCCCCCAGCATTTT.